The 22 T cell receptor beta chains below were found in one sample sequenced in a study of a mutant IDH1 vaccine in newly diagnosed glioma. This sample's time point: baseline, week 1 (first vaccination visit). Treatment noted: pre-vaccination baseline after standard-of-care therapy. Measured with immunoSEQ multiplex PCR; TCRdb has only the in-frame clones, and not every one. The table includes approximately 54,000 clones, 65% to 85% detected once. The sample was PBMCs, taken from a glioma patient treated with radiotherapy, temozolomide or both. The receptors stem from a man aged 18 to 29 with glioma.

The chain combines TRBV7-6 with TRBJ2-7; 9 nucleotides line up with TRBD2. This CDR3 region has 15 residues. J was trimmed by 3 bases and V by 0 bases; bases with no gene match: 3. CDR1 and CDR2 (germline): SGHVS, FNYEAQ. The CDR3 region is CASSLALAGHYEQYF. CDR3 nucleotides: TGTGCCAGCAGCTTAGCACTAGCGGGCCACTACGAGCAGTACTTC.

The chain has TRBV5-6 and TRBJ2-2; D tentatively reads TRBD1 or TRBD2 (5 bases each). This CDR3 spans 14 amino acids. The germline CDR1 and CDR2 sequences are SGHDT and YYEEEE. The V end was cut by 3 bases, the J end by 4 bases, with 10 bases between. CDR3 region: CASSSPGTTGELFF. The DNA for the CDR3 is TGTGCCAGCAGCTCCCCAGGGACCACCGGGGAGCTGTTTTTT.

The rearrangement links TRBV6-4 to TRBJ2-5; 9 bases are a match to TRBD1. Germline V gives CDR1 MRHNA, CDR2 SNTAGT. The CDR3 contains 15 residues. Trimming took 10 bases from V and 1 from J; bases not matched to a gene: 10. Written as DNA, the CDR3 is TGTGCCATTCCCATGACAGGGGGATTCCAAGAGACCCAGTACTTC. Amino acid sequence: CAIPMTGGFQETQYF.

The genes are TRBV13 and TRBJ1-2; TRBD1 matches 8 bases. Germline CDR1 PRHDT, CDR2 FYEKMQ (reference sequence). V gave up 3 bases and J gave up 1 base; unmatched junction bases: 1. The CDR3 loop spans 14 amino acids. The CDR3 DNA reads as TGTGCCAGCAGCTTTGACAGGGGTAACTATGGCTACACCTTC. The encoded protein is CASSFDRGNYGYTF.

The chain couples TRBV4-1 to TRBJ1-2; D uncertain. V was clipped by 0 bases and J by 2 bases, with 10 bases between them. CDR1 and CDR2 from the germline V gene are MGHRA and YSYEKL. There are 15 residues in the CDR3. The CDR3 spells CASSQDVGTNYGYTF. CDR3 DNA sequence: TGCGCCAGCAGCCAAGATGTGGGAACGAACTATGGCTACACCTTC.

This clone was counted only a few times. The DNA for the CDR3 is TGTGCCAGTAGCCCTGGGACAGGGTGGACTGAAGCTTTCTTT. Amino acids: CASSPGTGWTEAFF. The rearrangement uses TRBV19 and TRBJ1-1, with 9 bases that match TRBD1. There are 14 residues in the CDR3. Germline values: CDR1 LNHDA, CDR2 SQIVND (reference sequence). Trimming removed 6 bases from V and 5 bases from J; junction bases left unmatched: 7.

V gene TRBV28 combines with J gene TRBJ1-2; 9 bases agree with TRBD1. CDR1 and CDR2 (germline): MDHEN, SYDVKM. CDR3 length: 16 residues. V shed 7 bases and J 5 bases; nucleotides not matched to a gene: 14. Here the CDR3 reads CASIGGGGQGQYGYTF. As DNA, the CDR3 is TGTGCCAGCATTGGTGGGGGGGGACAGGGCCAATATGGCTACACCTTC.

This chain connects TRBV30 to TRBJ1-1, with TRBD1 as a possible D gene (6 bases). This CDR3 contains 12 residues. V dropped 7 bases and J dropped 10 bases, with 19 bases sitting between them. Germline V gene data show CDR1 as GTSNPN and CDR2 as SVGIG (reference sequence). The CDR3 coding sequence is TGTGCCTATGGAGTGGGGGCGAGGAGAGCTTTCTTT. Its protein product is CAYGVGARRAFF.

The chain recombines TRBV7-2 with TRBJ1-5, with D hard to call. The CDR3 runs 15 residues. V was trimmed by 2 bases and J by 2 bases, leaving 10 bases between them. Germline lookup yields CDR1 SGHTA and CDR2 FQGNSA. The CDR3 nucleotides read TGTGCCAGCAGCTTAAGTCCCCGTGGCAATCAGCCCCAGCATTTT. Amino acid sequence: CASSLSPRGNQPQHF.

V usage is TRBV15 and J usage is TRBJ1-5; the D gene is possibly TRBD1 (5 bases). Germline V CDR1 and CDR2: LNHNV, YYDKDF (reference sequence). Trimming removed 3 bases from V and 7 bases from J, with 13 bases in between. The length of the CDR3 is 14 residues. CDR3 protein: CATSSGRVGQPQHF. DNA for the CDR3: TGTGCCACCAGCAGCGGCAGGGTGGGACAGCCCCAGCATTTT.

The chain is built from TRBV15 and TRBJ1-5; D gene ambiguous. CDR1 LNHNV and CDR2 YYDKDF come from the germline V gene (reference sequence). The CDR3 sequence is 14 residues long. Trimming cost V 0 bases and J 7 bases, with 10 bases left between them. The CDR3 region has the DNA TGTGCCACCAGCAGAGATGCTTTAAAACAGCCCCAGCATTTT. This codes for CATSRDALKQPQHF.

The chain joins TRBV7-6 to TRBJ2-5; D remains unclear. V shed 0 bases and J shed 5 bases, with 13 bases lying between them. CDR1 and CDR2 (germline): SGHVS, FNYEAQ. The CDR3 contains 15 residues. The CDR3 coding sequence is TGTGCCAGCAGCTTAGCGCGATCCCCCTCTGAGACCCAGTACTTC. Translated: CASSLARSPSETQYF.

Only one count was recorded for this clone. CDR3 residues: CASSPYTRNYGYTF. The DNA of the CDR3 is TGCGCCAGCAGCCCGTACACACGGAACTATGGCTACACCTTC. The V gene is TRBV4-1, the J gene TRBJ1-2; unclear D gene. V dropped 4 bases and J dropped 2 bases, with 11 bases sitting between them. This CDR3 is built from 14 residues. Germline lookup yields CDR1 MGHRA and CDR2 YSYEKL.

This clone was seen a single time. The chain recombines TRBV6-5 with TRBJ2-7; tentatively, D is TRBD2 (6 bases). In germline, CDR1 is MNHEY, CDR2 SVGAGI. The V gene lost 0 bases and the J gene lost 2 bases, with 14 bases spanning the gap. The CDR3 spans 16 residues. The CDR3 DNA reads as TGTGCCAGCAGTTACTCGAGAGCGGAGGGCCCCTACGAGCAGTACTTC. This codes for CASSYSRAEGPYEQYF.

This clone was detected only a few times. This rearrangement joins TRBV30 to TRBJ1-1, with no clear D. This CDR3 region has 12 residues. Trimming took off 3 bases at V and 6 bases at J, with 11 bases between the two ends. Germline CDR1 and CDR2: GTSNPN and SVGIG (reference sequence). The CDR3 sequence is CAWRPDGPEAFF. CDR3 coding DNA: TGTGCCTGGAGACCGGATGGCCCTGAAGCTTTCTTT.

V gene TRBV6-6 combines with J gene TRBJ1-2; 9 positions agree with TRBD1. Germline lookup yields CDR1 MNHNY and CDR2 SVGAGI (reference sequence). The ends lost 6 bases at V and 4 bases at J; junction bases unmatched: 6. The CDR3 extends over 14 amino acids. The CDR3: CASSTGTGIYGYTF. The CDR3 DNA is TGTGCCAGCAGCACCGGGACAGGGATCTATGGCTACACCTTC.

The genes are TRBV5-6 and TRBJ1-2; TRBD1 might be the D (6 bases). Germline values: CDR1 SGHDT, CDR2 YYEEEE. V lost 10 bases and J 2 bases, leaving 33 bases between the germline ends. This CDR3 is built from 19 residues. DNA for the CDR3: TGTGCCTCTTTTCTGGGGGGGGGCGGACCGGCGATGTGGAACTATGGCTACACCTTC. Protein product: CASFLGGGGPAMWNYGYTF.

The CDR3: CAYLWDRNTEAFF. CDR3 nucleotide sequence: TGTGCCTACCTTTGGGACAGGAACACTGAAGCTTTCTTT. The chain combines TRBV30 with TRBJ1-1; TRBD1 matches 7 bases. CDR3 size: 13 residues. The trim removed 7 bases at V and 1 base at J, leaving 6 bases unmatched. Germline V gene lookup returns CDR1 GTSNPN and CDR2 SVGIG (reference sequence).

In DNA form, the CDR3 reads TGTGCCAGCAGCTCTAACAACCCTAGCGCCAGCTCCTACAATGAGCAGTTCTTC. Its protein product is CASSSNNPSASSYNEQFF. The V and J genes are TRBV4-2 and TRBJ2-1; a weak D match, TRBD2 (6 bases). V shed 5 bases and J shed 0 bases, with 20 bases lying between them. The CDR3 loop spans 18 amino acids. CDR1 is LGHNA and CDR2 is YNFKEQ in the germline V gene.

This clone was detected a few times. The rearrangement links TRBV30 to TRBJ1-5; D is possibly TRBD1 (6 bases). The CDR3 length is 15 residues. V lost 1 base, J lost 0 bases, and 10 bases lay in between. CDR1 is GTSNPN and CDR2 is SVGIG in the germline V gene (reference sequence). CDR3 DNA: TGTGCCTGGAGTGGGACAGCCCTTAGCAATCAGCCCCAGCATTTT. Its translation is CAWSGTALSNQPQHF.

This rearrangement joins TRBV30 to TRBJ2-5; TRBD2 matches at 9 bases. This CDR3 is 15 amino acids long. Trimming took 1 base from V and 5 from J; bases not matched to a gene: 8. The germline CDR1 and CDR2 sequences are GTSNPN and SVGIG (reference sequence). The CDR3 spells CAWSDSGRIFETQYF. The CDR3 DNA follows: TGTGCCTGGAGTGATAGCGGGAGAATATTTGAGACCCAGTACTTC.

This clone turned up a few times. This chain joins TRBV18 and TRBJ1-1; D gene ambiguous. The CDR3 spans 13 residues. V was pared by 1 base and J by 1 base, with 4 bases between. CDR1 and CDR2 (germline): KGHSH, LQKENI. CDR3 DNA: TGTGCCAGCTCACCACGGGGGAACACTGAAGCTTTCTTT. Translation gives CASSPRGNTEAFF.